This T cell receptor (beta chain) derives from a study of shared clonotypes between healthy human individuals. On this clone itself: As yet, its antigen is unknown.

CDR3 size: 20 residues. Germline-derived CDR1 and CDR2 are LNHDA and SQIVND (reference sequence). J gave up 0 bases and V 3 bases, and 12 bases lay outside the gene matches. At the deep level, the assay was run. The material for each subset, its genomic DNA, was split evenly across several immunoSEQ plates. When replicate PCRs were run on sorted subsets, they used 200 to 250 ng DNA, some 29,000 T cell genomes. Sequenced by immunoSEQ multiplex PCR; TCRdb stores in-frame clones only, minus some. The sample yields 2.5 million or so clones, roughly nine tenths seen once. Overall study findings and caveats: Several donors shared 5% to 5.5% of their naive CD4 clonotypes.

This receptor was taken from a man aged 18 to 35 in good health. The chain combines TRBV19 with TRBJ2-1; 12 bases map to TRBD2. The sequencing input was naive CD4+ T cells sorted from blood. The subset: CD45RA+ positively selected. CDR3 sequence: CASSIGTTSGSRSSYNEQFF. The CDR3 coding sequence is TGTGCCAGTAGTATCGGAACGACTAGCGGGAGCCGGAGCTCCTACAATGAGCAGTTCTTC.